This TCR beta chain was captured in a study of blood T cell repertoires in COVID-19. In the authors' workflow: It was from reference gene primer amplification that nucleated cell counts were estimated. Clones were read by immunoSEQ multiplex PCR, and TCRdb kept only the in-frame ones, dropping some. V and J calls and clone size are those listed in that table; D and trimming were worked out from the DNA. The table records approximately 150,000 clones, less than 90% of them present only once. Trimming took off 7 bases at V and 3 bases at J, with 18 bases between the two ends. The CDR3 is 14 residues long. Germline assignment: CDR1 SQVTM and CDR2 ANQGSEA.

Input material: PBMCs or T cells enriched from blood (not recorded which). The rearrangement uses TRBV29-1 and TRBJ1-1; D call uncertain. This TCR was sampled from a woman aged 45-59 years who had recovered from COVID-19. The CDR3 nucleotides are TGCAGCGCCAAACTACTGGAAACCTACACTGAAGCTTTCTTT. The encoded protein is CSAKLLETYTEAFF.